Below are 26 T cell receptor beta chains sequenced from a single sample in a study of technical replicates of blood from a few donors. TCRdb keeps only in-frame clones here, not all; method: immunoSEQ multiplex PCR. The table has 70,000 or so clones, 90% to 95% seen once. Sequencing used T cells isolated from PBMCs. Receptor source: a human donor in good health. Some clones in this sample may be carry-over from other donors' samples.

The chain combines TRBV2 with TRBJ2-3; tentatively, D is TRBD1 (6 bases). V was pared by 6 bases and J by 0 bases, with 16 bases between. The CDR3 is made up of 16 amino acids. Per the germline V gene, CDR1 is SNHLY and CDR2 is FYNNEI. This CDR3 reads CASRETGHPSTDTQYF. CDR3 coding DNA: TGTGCCAGCAGGGAGACAGGCCACCCTAGCACAGATACGCAGTATTTT.

V and J are TRBV5-1 and TRBJ2-1; no firm D call. The CDR3 covers 13 residues. Germline V gene lookup returns CDR1 SGHRS and CDR2 YFSETQ. V was pared by 9 bases and J by 6 bases, with 16 bases between. CDR3 nucleotide sequence: TGCGCCACCTCCTATCGGTCCGCCAATGAGCAGTTCTTC. This encodes CATSYRSANEQFF.

The V call is TRBV5-4, the J call TRBJ2-5; the match to TRBD2 covers 7 bases. CDR1 SGHNT and CDR2 YYREEE come from the germline V gene (reference sequence). CDR3 length: 16 residues. V gave up 0 bases and J gave up 5 bases; unmatched junction bases: 10. The CDR3 DNA sequence: TGTGCCAGCAGCTTGGCGGGCGCGGGGGATTGGGAGACCCAGTACTTC. Protein product: CASSLAGAGDWETQYF.

The genes are TRBV4-1 and TRBJ2-1; tentative D call: TRBD1 (5 bases). The CDR3 is 15 amino acids. Germline loops: CDR1 MGHRA, CDR2 YSYEKL. Trimming left V 4 bases short and J 3 bases short, with 13 bases between. The DNA of the CDR3 is TGCGCCAGCAGCCTTAAAACGGACAACTACAATGAGCAGTTCTTC. This encodes CASSLKTDNYNEQFF.

The gene calls are TRBV5-1 and TRBJ1-5, with D perhaps TRBD1 (6 bases). V was shortened by 7 bases and J by 7 bases, with 15 bases between the two germline ends. The CDR3 consists of 13 residues. CDR1 SGHRS and CDR2 YFSETQ come from the germline V gene. CDR3 DNA: TGCGCCAGCGGAAAGGGGGTAGGACAGCCCCAGCATTTT. The encoded protein is CASGKGVGQPQHF.

The chain carries TRBV5-1 and TRBJ2-7; TRBD2 matches at 10 bases. The CDR3 loop spans 15 amino acids. Trimming took 1 base from V and 2 from J; bases not matched to a gene: 3. Germline V CDR1 and CDR2: SGHRS, YFSETQ. In DNA form, the CDR3 reads TGCGCCAGCAGCTTGAGCGGGGGGGCAACCTACGAGCAGTACTTC. Protein: CASSLSGGATYEQYF.

This chain links TRBV10-3 with TRBJ1-3, with D tentatively TRBD1 (6 bases). Trimming left V 2 bases short and J 1 base short, with 6 bases between. The CDR3 consists of 14 residues. CDR1 ENHRY and CDR2 SYGVKD come from the germline V gene. The DNA for the CDR3 is TGTGCCATCAGTGAGAGGGGGTCTGGAAACACCATATATTTT. Its translation: CAISERGSGNTIYF.

The gene calls are TRBV7-2 and TRBJ1-2, with D tentatively TRBD1 (5 bases). V was trimmed by 4 bases and J by 5 bases, leaving 14 bases between them. Germline V gene sequence: CDR1 SGHTA, CDR2 FQGNSA. CDR3 size: 14 residues. The CDR3: CASSWGGRGYGYTF. For the CDR3, the DNA is TGTGCCAGCAGCTGGGGGGGAAGAGGGTATGGCTACACCTTC.

The gene calls are TRBV5-1 and TRBJ2-7; tentative D call: TRBD2 (5 bases). CDR3 length: 15 residues. Trimming pared 0 bases from V and 3 bases from J, leaving 13 bases between. Germline CDR1 reads SGHRS; CDR2 reads YFSETQ. In DNA form, the CDR3 reads TGCGCCAGCAGCTTGGCTAGGACTGGTTACTACGAGCAGTACTTC. Its translation: CASSLARTGYYEQYF. Full variable domain (missing parts from reference TRBV5-1 and TRBJ2-7): KAGVTQTPRYLIKTRGQQVTLSCSPISGHRSVSWYQQTPGQGLQFLFEYFSETQRNKGNFPGRFSGRQFSNSRSEMNVSTLELGDSALYLCASSLARTGYYEQYFGPGTRLTVT.

This rearrangement joins TRBV7-9 to TRBJ2-6, with no clear D. The V end lost 3 bases, the J end lost 2 bases, and 11 bases lay between the germline ends. Germline values: CDR1 SEHNR, CDR2 FQNEAQ (reference sequence). The CDR3 is made up of 16 amino acids. The CDR3 region is CASSFPSVPGANVLTF. CDR3 in DNA: TGTGCCAGCAGCTTCCCGTCGGTCCCTGGGGCCAACGTCCTGACTTTC.

The chain carries TRBV7-9 and TRBJ2-7; 8 nucleotides agree with TRBD2. The J segment lost 5 bases and the V segment lost 2 bases, leaving 5 bases of the junction unmatched. The V gene's germline CDR1 is SEHNR and CDR2 FQNEAQ (reference sequence). The CDR3 has 14 amino acids. For the CDR3, the DNA is TGTGCCAGCAGCTTAATACTAGCGGCCGACGAGCAGTACTTC. Protein product: CASSLILAADEQYF.

The chain has TRBV11-2 and TRBJ2-1; 12 bases map to TRBD1. The trim removed 5 bases at V and 9 bases at J, leaving 14 bases unmatched. The V gene's germline CDR1 is SGHAT and CDR2 FQNNGV. The CDR3 loop spans 17 amino acids. CDR3 DNA sequence: TGTGCCAGCAGCGTGGGACAGGGGGCTTCGAGTTTTTTTGAGCAGTTCTTC. This sequence encodes CASSVGQGASSFFEQFF.

The chain carries TRBV6-6 and TRBJ2-1; D is perhaps TRBD2 (6 bases). Germline CDR1 and CDR2: MNHNY and SVGAGI (reference sequence). The CDR3 loop spans 15 amino acids. Trimming removed 6 bases at V and 5 bases at J, with 17 bases between. DNA of the CDR3: TGTGCCAGCAGCGGTATTGGCGGGACCGACAATGAGCAGTTCTTC. It specifies CASSGIGGTDNEQFF.

This chain connects TRBV28 to TRBJ1-2; the D gene is possibly TRBD1 (5 bases). Germline values: CDR1 MDHEN, CDR2 SYDVKM. CDR3 size: 12 residues. V was cut by 11 bases and J by 5 bases, with 15 bases left in between. CDR3 DNA sequence: TGTGCCCTCGCGGGGGTCGGGTATGGCTACACCTTC. Protein: CALAGVGYGYTF.

As concerns this clone: Germline is not matched at one junction end, which may reflect a read error. The chain joins TRBV28 to TRBJ2-7, with TRBD2 matching over 16 bases. The CDR3 has 22 residues. The germline gives CDR1 MDHEN, CDR2 SYDVKM. The CDR3, as DNA: TGTGCTAGCAGTTCTATATACAAGGGTGGGACTAGCGGGGGGGCGATCGGTTACGAGCAGTACTTC. It specifies CASSSIYKGGTSGGAIGYEQYF. The full variable domain, with the rest looked up from reference TRBV28 and TRBJ2-7, is DVKVTQSSRYLVKRTGEKVFLECVQDMDHENMFWYRQDPGLGLRLIYFSYDVKMKEKGDIPEGYSVSREKKERFSLILESASTNQTSMYLCASSSIYKGGTSGGAIGYEQYFGPGTRLTVT.

This chain uses TRBV2 with TRBJ1-2; no definite D call. Germline loops: CDR1 SNHLY, CDR2 FYNNEI. The V gene lost 6 bases and the J gene lost 4 bases, with 15 bases spanning the gap. This CDR3 region has 14 residues. CDR3 residues: CASSPSPNVYGYTF. CDR3 DNA sequence: TGTGCCAGCAGCCCGAGCCCGAATGTCTATGGCTACACCTTC.

The chain combines TRBV19 with TRBJ1-5; D not certain. This CDR3 contains 13 residues. In germline, CDR1 is LNHDA, CDR2 SQIVND (reference sequence). V lost 6 bases and J lost 7, with 13 bases in between. CDR3 DNA sequence: TGTGCCAGTAGGAAGGGAGGTGGGCAGCCCCAGCATTTT. Protein: CASRKGGGQPQHF. Full variable domain (outside the CDR3, taken from reference TRBV19 and TRBJ1-5): DGGITQSPKYLFRKEGQNVTLSCEQNLNHDAMYWYRQDPGQGLRLIYYSQIVNDFQKGDIAEGYSVSREKKESFPLTVTSAQKNPTAFYLCASRKGGGQPQHFGDGTRLSIL.

The chain is built from TRBV6-5 and TRBJ2-1; D may be TRBD2 (6 bases). Deletions cut 5 bases from V and 4 bases from J, with 12 bases between. CDR1 is MNHEY and CDR2 is SVGAGI in the germline V gene. The CDR3 sequence is 14 residues long. The CDR3 DNA reads as TGTGCCAGCAGTCGTGCTCGGGGGTACAATGAGCAGTTCTTC. As protein: CASSRARGYNEQFF.

The chain links TRBV28 to TRBJ2-7; 8 bases line up with TRBD2. After removal of 4 bases from V and 4 bases from J, the junction contained 3 bases not matched to a gene. Germline CDR1 and CDR2: MDHEN and SYDVKM. This CDR3 contains 13 residues. CDR3 amino acids: CASSSSGRYEQYF. The CDR3 nucleotides read TGTGCCAGCAGTTCAAGCGGGAGATACGAGCAGTACTTC.

With regard to this clone: The junction does not match germline at one end; this may be a read error. The chain links TRBV9 to TRBJ1-1; D gene unclear. CDR1 is SGDLS, CDR2 YYNGEE, per germline. This CDR3 contains 13 residues. The CDR3 coding sequence is TGTGCCAGCAGCAGGAGGGAGAACTCTGAAGCTTTCTTT. This codes for CASSRRENSEAFF. Full variable domain (remainder filled in from reference TRBV9 and TRBJ1-1): DSGVTQTPKHLITATGQRVTLRCSPRSGDLSVYWYQQSLDQGLQFLIQYYNGEERAKGNILERFSAQQFPDLHSELNLSSLELGDSALYFCASSRRENSEAFFGQGTRLTVV.

This rearrangement joins TRBV2 to TRBJ1-3; weak D call: TRBD1 (5 bases). The CDR3 has 15 amino acids. The V end lost 6 bases, the J end lost 2 bases, and 14 bases lay between the germline ends. The germline CDR1 and CDR2 sequences are SNHLY and FYNNEI. The CDR3 protein is CASRGPGLAGNTIYF. CDR3 sequence (DNA): TGTGCCAGCAGAGGACCGGGACTGGCTGGAAACACCATATATTTT.

The DNA of the CDR3 is TGCGCCAGCAGCTTGGGGGGGACTCAAAGGACGGAGCAGTACTTC. It yields the protein CASSLGGTQRTEQYF. The chain recombines TRBV5-1 with TRBJ2-7, with D possibly TRBD2 on 6 matching bases. Between the trimmed V and J ends, which lost 0 bases and 7 bases, there was a span of 17 bases. This CDR3 is built from 15 residues. Germline assignment: CDR1 SGHRS and CDR2 YFSETQ.

The chain is built from TRBV4-2 and TRBJ1-2; D is perhaps TRBD1 (6 bases). Germline loops: CDR1 LGHNA, CDR2 YNFKEQ. V was pared by 0 bases and J by 2 bases, with 10 bases between. This CDR3 comprises 15 residues. The CDR3 region has the DNA TGTGCCAGCAGCCAAGAGGCGGACAGAAACTATGGCTACACCTTC. Translated: CASSQEADRNYGYTF.

The chain couples TRBV6-5 to TRBJ2-7; TRBD1 is a possible D gene (5 bases). Trimming took off 6 bases at V and 7 bases at J, with 13 bases between the two ends. The CDR3 sequence is 12 residues long. Germline-derived CDR1 and CDR2 are MNHEY and SVGAGI. The CDR3 loop is CASSGQGWEQYF. The CDR3 nucleotides are TGTGCCAGCAGCGGGCAGGGTTGGGAGCAGTACTTC.

The chain combines TRBV4-1 with TRBJ2-7; TRBD2 matches 8 bases. CDR1 and CDR2 from the germline V gene are MGHRA and YSYEKL. This CDR3 region has 19 residues. The J segment lost 2 bases and the V segment lost 0 bases, leaving 15 bases of the junction unmatched. Here the CDR3 DNA reads TGCGCCAGCAGCCAAGATCGGGGCCTGAAGCGGGAGCCTCCCTACGAGCAGTACTTC. The encoded protein is CASSQDRGLKREPPYEQYF.

The CDR3 region has the DNA TGCGCCAGCAGCCAATGGGGGGGCTACGAGCAGTACTTC. This encodes CASSQWGGYEQYF. The chain links TRBV4-3 to TRBJ2-7, with 7 bases aligning to TRBD2. V gave up 2 bases and J gave up 3 bases; unmatched junction bases: 1. The germline V gene encodes CDR1 LGHNA and CDR2 YSLEER. The CDR3 has 13 amino acids.